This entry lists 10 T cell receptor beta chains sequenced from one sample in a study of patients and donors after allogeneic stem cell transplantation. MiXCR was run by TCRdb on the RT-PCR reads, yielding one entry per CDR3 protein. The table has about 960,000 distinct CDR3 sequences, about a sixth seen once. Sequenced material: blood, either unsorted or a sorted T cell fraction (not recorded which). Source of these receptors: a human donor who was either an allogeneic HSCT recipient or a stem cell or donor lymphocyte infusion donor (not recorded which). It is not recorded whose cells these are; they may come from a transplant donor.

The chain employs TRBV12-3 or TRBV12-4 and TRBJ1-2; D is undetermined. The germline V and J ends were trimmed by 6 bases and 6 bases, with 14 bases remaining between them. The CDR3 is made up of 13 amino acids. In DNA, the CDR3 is TGTGCCAGCAGGAGGACTCTTGGGCATGGCTACACCTTC. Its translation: CASRRTLGHGYTF.

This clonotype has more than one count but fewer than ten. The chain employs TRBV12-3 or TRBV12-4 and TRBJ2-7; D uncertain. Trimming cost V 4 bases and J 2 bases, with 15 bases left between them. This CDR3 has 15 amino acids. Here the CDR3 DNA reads TGTGCCAGCAGTTCTAGACCTGGGCCGGCCTACGAGCAGTACTTC. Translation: CASSSRPGPAYEQYF.

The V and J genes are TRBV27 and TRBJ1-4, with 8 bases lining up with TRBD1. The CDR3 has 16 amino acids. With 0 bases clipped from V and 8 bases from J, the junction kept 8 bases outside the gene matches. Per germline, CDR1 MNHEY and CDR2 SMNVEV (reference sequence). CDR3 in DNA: TGTGCCAGCAGTTTATCTCCCCCAGGGGGCTGGGAAAAACTGTTTTTT. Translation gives CASSLSPPGGWEKLFF.

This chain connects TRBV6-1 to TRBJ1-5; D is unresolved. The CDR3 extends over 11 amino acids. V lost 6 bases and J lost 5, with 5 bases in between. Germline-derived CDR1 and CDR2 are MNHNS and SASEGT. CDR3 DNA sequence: TGTGCCAGCAGGGGAGATCAGCCCCAGCATTTT. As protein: CASRGDQPQHF.

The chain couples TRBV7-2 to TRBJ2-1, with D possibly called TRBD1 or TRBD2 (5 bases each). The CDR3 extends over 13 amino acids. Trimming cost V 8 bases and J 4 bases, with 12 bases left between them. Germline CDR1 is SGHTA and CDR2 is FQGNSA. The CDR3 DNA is TGTGCCAGCGGACGGGACCCATACAATGAGCAGTTCTTC. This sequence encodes CASGRDPYNEQFF. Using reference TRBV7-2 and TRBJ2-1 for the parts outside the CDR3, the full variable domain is GAGVSQSPSNKVTEKGKDVELRCDPISGHTALYWYRQSLGQGLEFLIYFQGNSAPDKSGLPSDRFSAERTGGSVSTLTIQRTQQEDSAVYLCASGRDPYNEQFFGPGTRLTVL.

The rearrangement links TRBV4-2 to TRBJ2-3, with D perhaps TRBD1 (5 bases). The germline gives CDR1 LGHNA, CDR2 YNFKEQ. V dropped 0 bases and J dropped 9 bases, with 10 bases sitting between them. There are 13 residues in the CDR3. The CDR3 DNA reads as TGTGCCAGCAGCCAAGACCGGTCAGGGACGCAGTATTTT. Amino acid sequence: CASSQDRSGTQYF.

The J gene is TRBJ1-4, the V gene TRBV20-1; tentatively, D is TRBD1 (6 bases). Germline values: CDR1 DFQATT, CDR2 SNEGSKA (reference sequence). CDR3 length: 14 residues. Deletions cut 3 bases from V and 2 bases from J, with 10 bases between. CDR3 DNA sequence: TGCAGTGCTAGGTCGGGGGGCACTAATGAAAAACTGTTTTTT. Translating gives CSARSGGTNEKLFF.

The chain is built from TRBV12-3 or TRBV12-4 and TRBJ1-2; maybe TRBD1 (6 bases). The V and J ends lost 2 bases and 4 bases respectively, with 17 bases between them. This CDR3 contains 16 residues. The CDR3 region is CASSLSIPGGAYGYTF. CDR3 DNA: TGTGCCAGCAGTTTATCCATTCCGGGGGGCGCCTATGGCTACACCTTC.

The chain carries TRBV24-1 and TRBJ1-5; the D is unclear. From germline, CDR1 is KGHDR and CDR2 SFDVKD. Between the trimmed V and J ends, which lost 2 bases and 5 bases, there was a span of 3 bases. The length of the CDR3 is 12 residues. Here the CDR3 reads CATSDSYQPQHF. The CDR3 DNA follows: TGTGCCACCAGTGATTCTTATCAGCCCCAGCATTTT.

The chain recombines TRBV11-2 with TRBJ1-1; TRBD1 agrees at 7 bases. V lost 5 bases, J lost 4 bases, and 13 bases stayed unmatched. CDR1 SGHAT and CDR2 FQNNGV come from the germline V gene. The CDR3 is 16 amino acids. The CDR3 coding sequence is TGTGCCAGCAGCACAGCAGGAACAGGGGAGGTCACTGAAGCTTTCTTT. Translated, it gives CASSTAGTGEVTEAFF.